One TCR beta chain is described in this entry. Original processing methods: The authors estimated nucleated cell counts from reference gene primer amplification. Profiled with immunoSEQ multiplex PCR; TCRdb holds only in-frame clones, not every one. D and trimming come from the DNA, and the V and J calls and clone size come from that table. Seen here are just under 35,000 clones, about 87% observed once, and the top ten hold around 40%. The data were taken from a study of blood T cell repertoires in COVID-19. As for the study in general: Material from acute and convalescent COVID-19 was sourced from the United States, Italy and Spain. In each case, the material was cDNA or gDNA derived from T cells, B-cell-depleted T cells, or PBMCs.

CDR1 and CDR2 from the germline V gene are ENHRY and SYGVKD. Trimming removed 5 bases from V and 1 base from J, with 9 bases in between. The CDR3 contains 14 residues. V and J are TRBV10-3 and TRBJ1-5; possible D gene TRBD1, 6 bases. The sequenced material came from peripheral blood. This sequence was found in a human donor in a cohort sampled during active COVID-19. CDR3 in amino acids: CAISFQGSNQPQHF. CDR3 bases: TGTGCCATCAGTTTCCAGGGGAGCAATCAGCCCCAGCATTTT.